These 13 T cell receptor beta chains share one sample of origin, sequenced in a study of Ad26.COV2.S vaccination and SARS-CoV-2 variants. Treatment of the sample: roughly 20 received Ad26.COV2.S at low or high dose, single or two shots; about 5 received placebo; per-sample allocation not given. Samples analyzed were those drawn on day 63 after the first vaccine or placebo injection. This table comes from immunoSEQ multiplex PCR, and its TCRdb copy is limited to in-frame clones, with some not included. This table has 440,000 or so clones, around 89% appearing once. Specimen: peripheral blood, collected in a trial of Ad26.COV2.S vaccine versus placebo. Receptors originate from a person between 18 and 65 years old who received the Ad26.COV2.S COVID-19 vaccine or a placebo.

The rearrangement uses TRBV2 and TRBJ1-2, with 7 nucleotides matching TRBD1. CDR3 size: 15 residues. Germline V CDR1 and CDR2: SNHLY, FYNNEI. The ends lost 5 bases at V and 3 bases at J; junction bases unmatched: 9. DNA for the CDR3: TGTGCCAGCAGTTTCAGACAGGGCGGGGACTATGGCTACACCTTC. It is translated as CASSFRQGGDYGYTF.

CDR3 sequence (DNA): TGTGCCTACCGGGACGGAGGATCTGGAAACACCATATATTTT. Its protein is CAYRDGGSGNTIYF. The chain links TRBV6-6 to TRBJ1-3, with D perhaps TRBD1 (5 bases). Germline lookup yields CDR1 MNHNY and CDR2 SVGAGI (reference sequence). Trimming left V 11 bases short and J 1 base short, with 15 bases between. This CDR3 is built from 14 residues.

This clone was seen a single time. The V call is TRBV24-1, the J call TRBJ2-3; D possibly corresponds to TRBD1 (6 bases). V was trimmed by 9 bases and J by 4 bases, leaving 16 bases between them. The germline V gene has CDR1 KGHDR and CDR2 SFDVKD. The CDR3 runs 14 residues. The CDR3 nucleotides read TGTGCCACCCGAGGGCAGGGGTCGGCAGATACGCAGTATTTT. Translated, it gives CATRGQGSADTQYF.

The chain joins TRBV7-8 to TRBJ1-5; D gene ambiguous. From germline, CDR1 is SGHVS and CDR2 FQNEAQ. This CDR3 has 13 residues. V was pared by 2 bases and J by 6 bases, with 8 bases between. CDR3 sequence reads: CASSLYASQPQHF. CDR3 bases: TGTGCCAGCAGCTTATACGCGTCTCAGCCCCAGCATTTT.

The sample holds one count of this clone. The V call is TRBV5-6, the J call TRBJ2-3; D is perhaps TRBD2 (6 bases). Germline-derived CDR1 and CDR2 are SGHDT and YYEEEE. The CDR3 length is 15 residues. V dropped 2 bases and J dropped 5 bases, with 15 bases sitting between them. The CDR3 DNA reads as TGTGCCAGCAGCTTAACGGGCAAGGGACTAGATACGCAGTATTTT. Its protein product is CASSLTGKGLDTQYF.

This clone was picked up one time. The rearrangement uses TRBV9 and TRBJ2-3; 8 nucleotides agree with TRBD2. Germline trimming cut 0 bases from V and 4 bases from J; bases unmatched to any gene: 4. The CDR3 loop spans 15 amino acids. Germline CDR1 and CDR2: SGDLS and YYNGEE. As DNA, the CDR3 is TGTGCCAGCAGCGTAGTGAATAGCGGGGCAGATACGCAGTATTTT. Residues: CASSVVNSGADTQYF. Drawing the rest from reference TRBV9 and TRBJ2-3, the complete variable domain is DSGVTQTPKHLITATGQRVTLRCSPRSGDLSVYWYQQSLDQGLQFLIQYYNGEERAKGNILERFSAQQFPDLHSELNLSSLELGDSALYFCASSVVNSGADTQYFGPGTRLTVL.

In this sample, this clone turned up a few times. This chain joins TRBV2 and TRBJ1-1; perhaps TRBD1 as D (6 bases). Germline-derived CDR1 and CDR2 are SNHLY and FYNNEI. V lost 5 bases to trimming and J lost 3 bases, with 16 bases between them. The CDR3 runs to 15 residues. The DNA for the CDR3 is TGTGCCAGCAGTATCCTGGGGGCGGGTGACACTGAAGCTTTCTTT. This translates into CASSILGAGDTEAFF.

The CDR3 loop is CASSLQGGEQYF. CDR3 nucleotides: TGTGCCAGCAGCCTCCAGGGGGGCGAGCAGTACTTC. The V call is TRBV11-3, the J call TRBJ2-7; TRBD1 is a possible D gene (7 bases). This CDR3 spans 12 amino acids. Germline values: CDR1 SGHNT, CDR2 YENEEA. V lost 5 bases, J lost 6 bases, and 11 bases lay in between. Together with reference TRBV11-3 and TRBJ2-7, the CDR3 gives the full variable domain: EAGVVQSPRYKIIEKKQPVAFWCNPISGHNTLYWYLQNLGQGPELLIRYENEEAVDDSQLPKDRFSAERLKGVDSTLKIQPAELGDSAVYLCASSLQGGEQYFGPGTRLTVT.

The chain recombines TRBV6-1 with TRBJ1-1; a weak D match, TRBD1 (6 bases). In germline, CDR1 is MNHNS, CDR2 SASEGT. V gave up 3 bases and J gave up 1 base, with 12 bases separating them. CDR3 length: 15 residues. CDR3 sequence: CASSELQGPNTEAFF. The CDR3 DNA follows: TGTGCCAGCAGTGAGTTACAGGGACCGAACACTGAAGCTTTCTTT.

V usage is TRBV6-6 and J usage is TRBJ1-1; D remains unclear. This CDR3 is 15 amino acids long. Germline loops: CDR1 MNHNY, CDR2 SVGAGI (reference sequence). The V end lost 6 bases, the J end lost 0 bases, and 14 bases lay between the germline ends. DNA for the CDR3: TGTGCCAGCAGCCTCATCGGTAACATGAACACTGAAGCTTTCTTT. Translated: CASSLIGNMNTEAFF.

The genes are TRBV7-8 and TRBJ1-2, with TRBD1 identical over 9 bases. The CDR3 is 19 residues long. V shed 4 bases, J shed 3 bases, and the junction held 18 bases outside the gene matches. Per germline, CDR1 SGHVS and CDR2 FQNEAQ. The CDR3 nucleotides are TGTGCCAGCAGCTACCAGATTACGTCCGGACAGGGGAGTCACTATGGCTACACCTTC. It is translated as CASSYQITSGQGSHYGYTF.

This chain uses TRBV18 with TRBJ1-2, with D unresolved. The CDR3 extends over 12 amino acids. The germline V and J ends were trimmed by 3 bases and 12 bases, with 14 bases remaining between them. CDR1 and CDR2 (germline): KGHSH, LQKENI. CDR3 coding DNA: TGTGCCAGCTCACCTACGGCAGGAGCGGACACCTTC. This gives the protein CASSPTAGADTF.

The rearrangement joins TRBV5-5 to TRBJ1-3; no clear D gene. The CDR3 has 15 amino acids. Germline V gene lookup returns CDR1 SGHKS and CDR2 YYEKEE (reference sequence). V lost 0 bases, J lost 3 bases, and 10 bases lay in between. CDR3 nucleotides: TGTGCCAGCAGCTTGGGTTTCGGAATTGGAAACACCATATATTTT. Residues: CASSLGFGIGNTIYF.